This record concerns one TCR beta chain sequence. Antigen unknown. An end of the junction differs from the germline gene, which may be a read error. This specimen comes from a study of PD-1 blockade in classical Hodgkin lymphoma. Study outcomes and limitations: CD8+ TCR diversity did not rise significantly by C4D1, unlike CD4+.

Sequencing used immunoSEQ multiplex PCR; TCRdb keeps in-frame clones, though not all of them. The sample contains about 21,000 clones, approximately 85% of which appear only once. Indicated time point: cycle 4 day 1 (C4D1), after 6 weeks of nivolumab. Each of the patients experienced relapse following autologous stem cell transplantation, and their brentuximab vedotin exposure differed. The germline CDR1 and CDR2 sequences are SGHTA and FQGTGA. This CDR3 comprises 16 residues. The sequencing used peripheral blood mononuclear cells (PBMCs), collected before the fourth cycle of nivolumab. The chain combines TRBV7-3 with TRBJ2-3, with D tentatively TRBD1 or TRBD2 (5 bases each). This clonotype originated in a human donor with classical Hodgkin lymphoma. The CDR3 bases are TGTGCCAGCAGCCTAACGGGACCAGGGACCACAGATACGCAGTATTTT. Protein: CASSLTGPGTTDTQYF.